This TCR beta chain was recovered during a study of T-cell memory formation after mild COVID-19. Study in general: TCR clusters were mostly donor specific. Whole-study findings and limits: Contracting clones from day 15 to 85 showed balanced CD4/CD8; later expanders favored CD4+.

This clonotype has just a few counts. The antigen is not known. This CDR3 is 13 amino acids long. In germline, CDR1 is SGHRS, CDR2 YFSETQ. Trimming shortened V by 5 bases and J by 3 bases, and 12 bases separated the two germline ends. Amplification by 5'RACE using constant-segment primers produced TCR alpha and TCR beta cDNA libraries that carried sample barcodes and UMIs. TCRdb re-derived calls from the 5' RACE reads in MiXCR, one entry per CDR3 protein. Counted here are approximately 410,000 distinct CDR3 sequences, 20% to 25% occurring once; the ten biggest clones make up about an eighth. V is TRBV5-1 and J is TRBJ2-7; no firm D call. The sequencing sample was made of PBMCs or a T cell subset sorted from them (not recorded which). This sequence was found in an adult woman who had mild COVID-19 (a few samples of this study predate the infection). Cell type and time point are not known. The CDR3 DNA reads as TGCGCCAGCAGTCCAGAACTCGTCTACGAGCAGTACTTC. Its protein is CASSPELVYEQYF. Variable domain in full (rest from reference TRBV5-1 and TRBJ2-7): KAGVTQTPRYLIKTRGQQVTLSCSPISGHRSVSWYQQTPGQGLQFLFEYFSETQRNKGNFPGRFSGRQFSNSRSEMNVSTLELGDSALYLCASSPELVYEQYFGPGTRLTVT.